These 26 T cell receptor beta chains share one sample of origin, sequenced in a study of PD-1 blockade in classical Hodgkin lymphoma. All the patients suffered relapse after autologous stem cell transplantation, and brentuximab vedotin exposure differed. Repertoires were generated with immunoSEQ multiplex PCR, while TCRdb's copy carries only in-frame clones and drops some. This sample has 24,000 or so clones, with 80% found just once. Sequencing used peripheral blood mononuclear cells (PBMCs), obtained before the second cycle of nivolumab. The receptors were sampled from a human donor with classical Hodgkin lymphoma.

This chain uses TRBV7-2 with TRBJ2-1, with 7 nucleotides matching TRBD2. CDR3 size: 14 residues. Germline V gives CDR1 SGHTA, CDR2 FQGNSA. Trimming cost V 0 bases and J 14 bases; bases outside gene matches: 10. The CDR3 spells CASSLAPRLATEFF. Written as DNA, the CDR3 is TGTGCCAGCAGCTTAGCACCGCGACTAGCAACAGAGTTCTTC. Combining the CDR3 with reference TRBV7-2 and TRBJ2-1 gives the whole variable domain GAGVSQSPSNKVTEKGKDVELRCDPISGHTALYWYRQSLGQGLEFLIYFQGNSAPDKSGLPSDRFSAERTGGSVSTLTIQRTQQEDSAVYLCASSLAPRLATEFFGPGTRLTVL.

The chain employs TRBV2 and TRBJ2-7; 8 positions agree with TRBD2. CDR1 SNHLY and CDR2 FYNNEI come from the germline V gene. The CDR3 has 15 amino acids. Trimming removed 4 bases from V and 3 bases from J; junction bases left unmatched: 8. The CDR3 nucleotides are TGTGCCAGCAGTGCCACTAGCGGAGCACACTACGAGCAGTACTTC. Its protein is CASSATSGAHYEQYF.

The chain carries TRBV4-3 and TRBJ2-3; D might be TRBD2 (6 bases). The CDR3 is 14 amino acids. The V end lost 1 base, the J end lost 6 bases, and 11 bases lay between the germline ends. From germline, CDR1 is LGHNA and CDR2 YSLEER. The CDR3 coding sequence is TGCGCCAGCAGCCAAGGGTTGCGGGATGATACGCAGTATTTT. It codes for CASSQGLRDDTQYF.

CDR3 residues: CASSLSSRESSYEQYV. The CDR3 coding sequence is TGTGCCAGCAGCTTGAGCAGTAGGGAGAGCTCCTACGAGCAGTACGTC. The V call is TRBV5-6, the J call TRBJ2-7, with a weak D call TRBD2 (5 bases). In germline, CDR1 is SGHDT, CDR2 YYEEEE. Trimming stripped 1 base from V and 0 bases from J, with 14 bases between. The CDR3 covers 16 residues.

Notes on this clone: The junction departs from the called germline gene at one end, perhaps through a read error. This rearrangement joins TRBV18 to TRBJ1-4; D call uncertain. The CDR3 is 14 amino acids. Germline CDR1 and CDR2: KGHSH and LQKENI. In DNA, the CDR3 is TGTGCCAGCTCACCGTTCACGGTCGAAAGAAAAACTGTTTTT. This encodes CASSPFTVERKTVF.

V usage is TRBV7-9 and J usage is TRBJ1-1; D remains unclear. The V gene's germline CDR1 is SEHNR and CDR2 FQNEAQ (reference sequence). Trimming left V 4 bases short and J 7 bases short, with 4 bases between. The CDR3 is made up of 10 amino acids. CDR3 nucleotide sequence: TGTGCCAGCAGCTACTATGAAGCTTTCTTT. Protein sequence: CASSYYEAFF. The variable domain in full, completed from reference TRBV7-9 and TRBJ1-1, reads DTGVSQNPRHKITKRGQNVTFRCDPISEHNRLYWYRQTLGQGPEFLTYFQNEAQLEKSRLLSDRFSAERPKGSFSTLEIQRTEQGDSAMYLCASSYYEAFFGQGTRLTVV.

CDR3 DNA: TGTGCCAGCAGCTCCGGGACTATCTCCGAGCAGTACTTC. Translation: CASSSGTISEQYF. V usage is TRBV11-3 and J usage is TRBJ2-7; the match to TRBD2 covers 7 bases. This CDR3 spans 13 amino acids. V lost 4 bases to trimming and J lost 6 bases; unmatched junction nucleotides: 6. Germline assignment: CDR1 SGHNT and CDR2 YENEEA.

The chain joins TRBV11-2 to TRBJ2-7, with TRBD2 identical over 8 bases. CDR3 size: 15 residues. The J segment lost 1 base and the V segment lost 3 bases, leaving 5 bases of the junction unmatched. Per the germline V gene, CDR1 is SGHAT and CDR2 is FQNNGV. The CDR3 is CASSLSAGESYEQYF. The CDR3 DNA is TGTGCCAGCAGCTTGTCAGCGGGAGAATCCTACGAGCAGTACTTC.

Only one count was recorded for this clone. The J gene is TRBJ1-1, the V gene TRBV5-1; perhaps TRBD1 as D (5 bases). Germline V gene lookup returns CDR1 SGHRS and CDR2 YFSETQ. V was trimmed by 4 bases and J by 0 bases, leaving 10 bases between them. This CDR3 spans 14 amino acids. The CDR3 coding sequence is TGCGCCAGCAGCGAGCAGGGCGTGAACACTGAAGCTTTCTTT. Residues: CASSEQGVNTEAFF.

J is TRBJ2-1 and V is TRBV2; 11 bases map to TRBD2. The V and J ends lost 6 bases and 4 bases, in that order; junction bases with no gene match: 5. This CDR3 has 15 amino acids. Germline lookup yields CDR1 SNHLY and CDR2 FYNNEI. The CDR3 loop is CASRELAGGYNEQFF. The CDR3 DNA follows: TGTGCCAGCAGGGAATTAGCGGGGGGGTACAATGAGCAGTTCTTC.

The chain joins TRBV6-5 to TRBJ2-5; D remains ambiguous. Trimming took 2 bases from V and 2 from J, leaving 6 bases between them. CDR3 size: 13 residues. From germline, CDR1 is MNHEY and CDR2 SVGAGI. CDR3 nucleotide sequence: TGTGCCAGCAGTTACAACTTTCAAGAGACCCAGTACTTC. This codes for CASSYNFQETQYF.

This rearrangement joins TRBV5-4 to TRBJ2-1, with D perhaps matching TRBD1 (6 bases). The CDR3 is 17 amino acids. The ends were cut back, 2 bases at V and 4 bases at J, with 19 bases in the middle. The V gene's germline CDR1 is SGHNT and CDR2 YYREEE (reference sequence). The chain's CDR3 is CASSLSTGSGSYNEQFF. The CDR3 DNA is TGTGCCAGCAGCTTAAGTACAGGGTCGGGGTCGTACAATGAGCAGTTCTTC.

A few counts support this clone. V gene TRBV6-5 combines with J gene TRBJ1-6, with 7 bases that match TRBD1. This CDR3 has 13 residues. Germline CDR1 and CDR2: MNHEY and SVGAGI. Trimming took 7 bases from V and 7 from J; bases not matched to a gene: 4. CDR3 sequence reads: CASNGQANSPLHF. The CDR3 DNA follows: TGTGCCAGCAACGGACAGGCCAATTCACCCCTCCACTTT.

The chain is built from TRBV6-1 and TRBJ2-5; D tentatively fits TRBD1 or TRBD2 (5 bases each). CDR1 is MNHNS, CDR2 SASEGT, per germline. Trimming took off 6 bases at V and 5 bases at J, with 10 bases between the two ends. CDR3 length: 12 residues. The CDR3 bases are TGTGCCAGCAGCGTAGGGGAGGAGACCCAGTACTTC. Translated, it gives CASSVGEETQYF.

With regard to this clone: The junction shows a germline mismatch at one end, possibly a read error. The chain has TRBV7-7 and TRBJ2-1; TRBD2 agrees at 8 bases. This CDR3 has 19 amino acids. Germline values: CDR1 SSHAT, CDR2 FNYEAQ (reference sequence). CDR3 sequence reads: CASSLEMWRGAPPYNEQFF. The CDR3 DNA reads as TGTGCTAGCAGCTTAGAGATGTGGCGGGGGGCCCCCCCCTACAATGAGCAGTTCTTC.

The rearrangement links TRBV19 to TRBJ1-5; D unclear. Germline V lookup: CDR1 LNHDA, CDR2 SQIVND (reference sequence). The CDR3 consists of 16 residues. Trimming cost V 2 bases and J 1 base, with 12 bases left between them. The CDR3 here is CASSIIGVRSNQPQHF. The CDR3 DNA follows: TGTGCCAGTAGTATAATCGGGGTGCGGAGCAATCAGCCCCAGCATTTT. The full variable domain, with the rest looked up from reference TRBV19 and TRBJ1-5, is DGGITQSPKYLFRKEGQNVTLSCEQNLNHDAMYWYRQDPGQGLRLIYYSQIVNDFQKGDIAEGYSVSREKKESFPLTVTSAQKNPTAFYLCASSIIGVRSNQPQHFGDGTRLSIL.

For the CDR3, the DNA is TGCAGCGTTTCCGACGGCATCAATCAGCCCCAGCATTTT. This sequence encodes CSVSDGINQPQHF. This chain uses TRBV29-1 with TRBJ1-5; D unresolved. Per germline, CDR1 SQVTM and CDR2 ANQGSEA. This CDR3 has 13 residues. V was pared by 5 bases and J by 3 bases, with 11 bases between.

This rearrangement joins TRBV6-5 to TRBJ2-7, with 7 bases that match TRBD2. Trimming removed 0 bases from V and 3 bases from J; junction bases left unmatched: 2. Germline V gene sequence: CDR1 MNHEY, CDR2 SVGAGI. The CDR3 contains 14 residues. For the CDR3, the DNA is TGTGCCAGCAGTTACTCGAGCGGGGACTACGAGCAGTACTTC. Protein: CASSYSSGDYEQYF.

The V and J genes are TRBV5-1 and TRBJ1-1; D possibly corresponds to TRBD1 (5 bases). CDR3 length equals 15 residues. The V and J ends lost 4 bases and 4 bases respectively, with 17 bases between them. The germline V gene has CDR1 SGHRS and CDR2 YFSETQ. The CDR3 DNA sequence: TGCGCCAGCAGCCGAACGGGACCGAGGATCACTGAAGCTTTCTTT. Translated: CASSRTGPRITEAFF.

The rearrangement links TRBV5-6 to TRBJ1-5; D is uncertain. V was clipped by 1 base and J by 2 bases, with 7 bases between them. The V gene's germline CDR1 is SGHDT and CDR2 YYEEEE. This CDR3 spans 14 amino acids. The CDR3 nucleotides are TGTGCCAGCAGCTTGTCGGGAGGCAATCAGCCCCAGCATTTT. This sequence encodes CASSLSGGNQPQHF.

The chain carries TRBV13 and TRBJ2-1; unclear D gene. The CDR3 covers 11 residues. V lost 3 bases and J lost 10, with 7 bases in between. CDR1 is PRHDT and CDR2 is FYEKMQ in the germline V gene (reference sequence). CDR3 bases: TGTGCCAGCAGCTTTAAGGGAGAGCAGTTCTTC. Residues: CASSFKGEQFF.

The CDR3 spells CASSAPGTGGEAFF. CDR3 nucleotide sequence: TGTGCCAGCAGTGCCCCCGGGACAGGGGGCGAAGCTTTCTTT. This chain joins TRBV6-5 and TRBJ1-1; 12 nucleotides match TRBD1. Germline V gene sequence: CDR1 MNHEY, CDR2 SVGAGI. J gave up 8 bases and V 5 bases, and 6 bases lay outside the gene matches. The CDR3 has 14 residues.

The chain couples TRBV11-3 to TRBJ2-7; TRBD2 is a possible D gene (5 bases). CDR1 SGHNT and CDR2 YENEEA come from the germline V gene. CDR3 size: 16 residues. V gave up 10 bases and J gave up 5 bases, with 27 bases separating them. Here the CDR3 reads CAKEGSELVRFHEQYF. DNA of the CDR3: TGTGCCAAGGAAGGGAGCGAGCTAGTTCGGTTCCACGAGCAGTACTTC.

The V gene is TRBV5-4, the J gene TRBJ1-1; 7 nucleotides align to TRBD1. This CDR3 spans 16 amino acids. The V gene's germline CDR1 is SGHNT and CDR2 YYREEE (reference sequence). Losses at the gene ends were 4 bases for V and 1 base for J; bases not matched to a gene: 10. The CDR3 loop is CASSRRGPQANTEAFF. The CDR3 coding sequence is TGTGCCAGCAGCCGTAGGGGGCCCCAGGCGAACACTGAAGCTTTCTTT.

The J gene is TRBJ2-3, the V gene TRBV6-4, with 12 bases lining up with TRBD2. The CDR3 is made up of 15 amino acids. Germline V lookup: CDR1 MRHNA, CDR2 SNTAGT. The V and J ends lost 4 bases and 4 bases, in that order; junction bases with no gene match: 3. In DNA form, the CDR3 reads TGTGCCAGCAGTGGGCTAGCGGGAGGGCCAGATACGCAGTATTTT. Translating it yields CASSGLAGGPDTQYF.

This clone showed up just a few times. This rearrangement joins TRBV6-1 to TRBJ1-6; perhaps TRBD1 as D (5 bases). The CDR3 length is 14 residues. Germline lookup yields CDR1 MNHNS and CDR2 SASEGT. V was cut by 2 bases and J by 10 bases, with 12 bases left in between. The CDR3 DNA reads as TGTGCCAGCAGTGAATCAATCAGGGTCTCACCCCTCCACTTT. Its protein product is CASSESIRVSPLHF.